This T cell receptor beta chain was found in a study of monozygotic twins with inflammatory bowel disease. TCRdb re-called the 5' RACE reads, yielding one record per CDR3 amino acid sequence without DNA. The sample has approximately 330,000 distinct CDR3 sequences. CDR1 MDHEN and CDR2 SYDVKM come from the germline V gene. There are 16 residues in the CDR3. The sequence was collected from a human donor with ulcerative colitis or Crohn's disease, or a healthy co-twin of an affected twin (not recorded which). The sequencing sample was made of blood. J is TRBJ2-2 and V is TRBV28; TCRdb designates TRBD1, a call that cannot be tested without DNA. The CDR3 is CASSSRQGAGTGELFF.